Included here is one TCR beta chain sequence, with context. Trimming stripped 6 bases from V and 5 bases from J, with 18 bases between. The germline gives CDR1 SGHKS, CDR2 YYEKEE (reference sequence). This CDR3 comprises 15 residues. The data originate from a study of T cell changes during pregnancy in multiple sclerosis. Clones were read by immunoSEQ multiplex PCR, and TCRdb kept only the in-frame ones, dropping some. The sample holds approximately 70,000 clones; roughly 90% are singletons and the top ten take around 0.9%. This sample comprised peripheral blood, obtained in the first trimester of pregnancy. The gene calls are TRBV5-5 and TRBJ1-5; D not resolved. This clonotype originated in a female donor in good health, enrolled as a control in a pregnancy study. CDR3 loop: CASNLQVYPDQPQHF. As DNA, the CDR3 is TGTGCCAGCAACCTCCAGGTGTACCCCGATCAGCCCCAGCATTTT.